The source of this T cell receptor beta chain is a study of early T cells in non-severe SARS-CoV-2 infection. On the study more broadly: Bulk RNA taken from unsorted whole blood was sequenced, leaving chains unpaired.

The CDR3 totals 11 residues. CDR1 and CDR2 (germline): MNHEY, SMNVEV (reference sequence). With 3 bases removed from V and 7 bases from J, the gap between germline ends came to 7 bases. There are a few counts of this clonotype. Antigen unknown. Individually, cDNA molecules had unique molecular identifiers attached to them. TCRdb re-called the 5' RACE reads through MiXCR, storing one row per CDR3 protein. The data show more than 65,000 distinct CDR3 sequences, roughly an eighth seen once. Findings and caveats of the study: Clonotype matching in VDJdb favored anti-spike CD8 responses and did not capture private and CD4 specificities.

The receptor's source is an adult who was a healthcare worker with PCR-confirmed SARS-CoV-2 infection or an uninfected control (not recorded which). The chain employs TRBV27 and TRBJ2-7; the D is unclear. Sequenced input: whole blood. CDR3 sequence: CASSFSGEQYF. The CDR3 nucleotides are TGTGCCAGCAGTTTTAGTGGGGAGCAGTACTTC.